These 28 T cell receptor beta chains originate from one sample sequenced in a study of early T cells in non-severe SARS-CoV-2 infection. TCRdb re-called the 5' RACE reads with MiXCR, one entry per CDR3 protein. The sample contains around 82,000 distinct CDR3 sequences, around 11% of which appear only once. The sample comprised whole blood. These receptors were collected from an adult who was a healthcare worker with PCR-confirmed SARS-CoV-2 infection or an uninfected control (not recorded which).

V is TRBV10-1 and J is TRBJ2-5; tentatively, D is TRBD1 or TRBD2 (6 bases each). Germline V gene data show CDR1 as WNHNN and CDR2 as SYGVQD (reference sequence). This CDR3 region has 15 residues. Deletions cut 3 bases from V and 2 bases from J, with 13 bases between. CDR3 sequence: CASSEMGGQQETQYF. In DNA, the CDR3 is TGCGCCAGCAGTGAAATGGGGGGCCAACAAGAGACCCAGTACTTC.

This clonotype was seen at least ten times. V is TRBV20-1 and J is TRBJ1-2, with 12 bases matching TRBD1. V lost 0 bases and J lost 8; bases outside the gene matches: 13. The germline V gene has CDR1 DFQATT and CDR2 SNEGSKA (reference sequence). The CDR3 runs 17 residues. The CDR3 sequence: CSARDLFPGQGAKGYTF. The CDR3 coding sequence is TGCAGTGCTAGAGATCTTTTTCCGGGACAGGGGGCTAAAGGCTACACCTTC.

This clonotype was counted many times. The chain is built from TRBV2 and TRBJ1-2; D call uncertain. The ends were cut back, 2 bases at V and 3 bases at J, with 10 bases in the middle. In germline, CDR1 is SNHLY, CDR2 FYNNEI. The CDR3 extends over 14 amino acids. The chain's CDR3 is CASSERQTDYGYTF. The DNA of the CDR3 is TGTGCCAGCAGTGAAAGGCAGACGGACTATGGCTACACCTTC.

The V gene is TRBV3-1, the J gene TRBJ2-7, with D possibly TRBD1 on 6 matching bases. CDR1 and CDR2 (germline): LGHDT, YNNKEL (reference sequence). There are 14 residues in the CDR3. V was pared by 0 bases and J by 2 bases, with 8 bases between. The chain's CDR3 is CASSQEGTTYEQYF. The CDR3 DNA reads TGTGCCAGCAGCCAAGAAGGGACAACCTACGAGCAGTACTTC.

This clonotype was recorded a few times. The chain is built from TRBV4-1 and TRBJ2-1, with D possibly TRBD1 on 5 matching bases. The CDR3 spans 15 residues. Trimming shortened V by 7 bases and J by 5 bases, and 18 bases separated the two germline ends. The germline CDR1 and CDR2 sequences are MGHRA and YSYEKL. CDR3 DNA sequence: TGCGCCAGCACAACAGGACCCATGGGGAACAATGAGCAGTTCTTC. As protein: CASTTGPMGNNEQFF.

This clonotype turned up a few times. The chain joins TRBV3-1 to TRBJ2-6, with D hard to call. This CDR3 contains 15 residues. CDR1 and CDR2 (germline): LGHDT, YNNKEL (reference sequence). V lost 4 bases and J 0 bases, leaving 7 bases between the germline ends. CDR3 DNA: TGTGCCAGCAGCCGTCAGCTCTCTGGGGCCAACGTCCTGACTTTC. Protein: CASSRQLSGANVLTF.

This clonotype was seen a few times. The chain is built from TRBV2 and TRBJ1-5, with D tentatively TRBD1 (6 bases). The CDR3 runs 14 residues. Deletions cut 4 bases from V and 5 bases from J, with 12 bases between. The germline CDR1 and CDR2 sequences are SNHLY and FYNNEI. For the CDR3, the DNA is TGTGCCAGCAGTGCGGGGGGCCGGGATCAGCCCCAGCATTTT. It specifies CASSAGGRDQPQHF.

This clonotype was counted many times. V and J are TRBV12-5 and TRBJ1-5, with D perhaps matching TRBD1 (5 bases). This CDR3 spans 18 amino acids. V lost 0 bases and J lost 0, with 15 bases in between. The V gene's germline CDR1 is LGHNT and CDR2 FRNRAP. CDR3 DNA sequence: TGTGCTAGTGGTTTGGTAGCGGGATCAAGGGGTAGCAATCAGCCCCAGCATTTT. The encoded protein is CASGLVAGSRGSNQPQHF.

This sequence joins TRBV28 and TRBJ1-2, with D unresolved. V was cut by 3 bases and J by 5 bases, with 7 bases left in between. Germline-derived CDR1 and CDR2 are MDHEN and SYDVKM. This CDR3 contains 12 residues. As DNA, the CDR3 is TGTGCCAGCAGTTTGCAACTTTATGGCTACACCTTC. Translated: CASSLQLYGYTF.

The CDR3 region is CASSPSAQVGSGNTIYF. CDR3 nucleotides: TGTGCCAGCTCCCCCTCGGCCCAGGTCGGCTCTGGAAACACCATATATTTT. This sequence joins TRBV18 and TRBJ1-3; D remains ambiguous. The CDR3 has 17 residues. Germline CDR1 reads KGHSH; CDR2 reads LQKENI. V shed 6 bases and J shed 0 bases, with 18 bases lying between them.

This clonotype was seen once. A much larger clone sits a single nucleotide away, making a read error possible. The chain combines TRBV18 with TRBJ1-2; D call uncertain. Germline-derived CDR1 and CDR2 are KGHSH and LQKENI. V was pared by 0 bases and J by 10 bases, with 15 bases between. The CDR3 extends over 14 amino acids. In DNA form, the CDR3 reads TGTGCCAGCTCACCACCGTCACTGCTGGATGACTACACCTTC. Translation: CASSPPSLLDDYTF.

This clonotype showed up just a few times. The chain carries TRBV7-9 and TRBJ2-1; D may match TRBD1 or TRBD2 (5 bases each). V was shortened by 5 bases and J by 7 bases, with 18 bases between the two germline ends. Germline CDR1 reads SEHNR; CDR2 reads FQNEAQ (reference sequence). The CDR3 loop spans 15 amino acids. Here the CDR3 reads CASSHGPGRVNEQFF. The CDR3 DNA is TGTGCCAGCAGCCATGGGCCAGGGAGAGTGAATGAGCAGTTCTTC.

At least ten counts were recorded for this clonotype. The chain is built from TRBV6-1 and TRBJ1-2; D is perhaps TRBD1 (6 bases). The CDR3 spans 15 residues. Trimming left V 4 bases short and J 4 bases short, with 16 bases between. The germline V gene encodes CDR1 MNHNS and CDR2 SASEGT. CDR3 amino acids: CASSADTGQIYGYTF. For the CDR3, the DNA is TGTGCCAGCAGTGCCGACACAGGACAGATCTATGGCTACACCTTC.

This clonotype appeared a few times. The chain couples TRBV7-9 to TRBJ2-1; D gene uncertain. Trimming left V 2 bases short and J 9 bases short, with 14 bases between. The germline CDR1 and CDR2 sequences are SEHNR and FQNEAQ (reference sequence). The length of the CDR3 is 14 residues. The CDR3 bases are TGTGCCAGCAGCTTATTACGGACCCATGGTGAGCAGTTCTTC. It codes for CASSLLRTHGEQFF.

The V call is TRBV11-3, the J call TRBJ2-1, with 9 bases matching TRBD2. This CDR3 is 13 amino acids long. Germline values: CDR1 SGHNT, CDR2 YENEEA. With V trimmed by 4 bases and J by 7 bases, 2 bases remained unmatched. The chain's CDR3 is CASSSSGENEQFF. The CDR3 region has the DNA TGTGCCAGCAGCTCTAGCGGGGAAAATGAGCAGTTCTTC.

The rearrangement links TRBV10-3 to TRBJ2-7; a weak D match, TRBD1 (6 bases). The CDR3 sequence is 15 residues long. With 6 bases removed from V and 4 bases from J, the gap between germline ends came to 19 bases. Germline loops: CDR1 ENHRY, CDR2 SYGVKD. CDR3 protein: CAISPSRGFGYEQYF. CDR3 DNA: TGTGCCATCAGCCCAAGCAGGGGTTTCGGGTACGAGCAGTACTTC.

This clonotype has a handful of counts. The chain uses TRBV6-5 and TRBJ1-1; TRBD1 matches at 7 bases. The CDR3 length is 14 residues. V lost 6 bases and J lost 4; bases outside the gene matches: 8. Germline V gene data show CDR1 as MNHEY and CDR2 as SVGAGI. Here the CDR3 DNA reads TGTGCCAGCAGGGTCCCGGGACAGTCCACTGAAGCTTTCTTT. Its protein is CASRVPGQSTEAFF.

There are many counts of this clonotype. This sequence joins TRBV10-2 and TRBJ1-2, with D unresolved. This CDR3 spans 14 amino acids. The germline CDR1 and CDR2 sequences are WSHSY and SAAADI. Trimming cost V 7 bases and J 0 bases, with 12 bases left between them. The CDR3 here is CASTPETTNYGYTF. The CDR3 bases are TGCGCCAGCACCCCCGAGACAACTAACTATGGCTACACCTTC.

This clonotype turned up a few times. Here the CDR3 reads CASSIGGGQGGQPQHF. The DNA of the CDR3 is TGTGCCAGTAGTATAGGAGGGGGACAGGGTGGTCAGCCCCAGCATTTT. This rearrangement joins TRBV19 to TRBJ1-5; 9 bases match TRBD1. There are 16 residues in the CDR3. Germline V gene sequence: CDR1 LNHDA, CDR2 SQIVND (reference sequence). The J segment lost 6 bases and the V segment lost 1 base, leaving 7 bases of the junction unmatched.

V is TRBV6-5 and J is TRBJ2-1, with 10 positions matching TRBD1. From germline, CDR1 is MNHEY and CDR2 SVGAGI. This CDR3 has 15 residues. V was pared by 6 bases and J by 4 bases, with 6 bases of the junction left unmatched. The CDR3 sequence is CASRRQGAQYNEQFF. The CDR3 bases are TGTGCCAGCAGGAGACAGGGGGCGCAGTACAATGAGCAGTTCTTC.

CDR3 sequence (DNA): TGCAGCGTTGAAGCGGGGCGTTCAGCTTTCTTT. It is translated as CSVEAGRSAFF. The genes are TRBV29-1 and TRBJ1-1, with a possible D match to TRBD1 (5 bases). The CDR3 runs 11 residues. The ends were cut back, 1 base at V and 10 bases at J, with 10 bases in the middle. Per germline, CDR1 SQVTM and CDR2 ANQGSEA.

This clonotype was detected ten times or more. The chain combines TRBV27 with TRBJ1-2; TRBD1 matches 8 bases. The germline gives CDR1 MNHEY, CDR2 SMNVEV (reference sequence). V lost 3 bases and J lost 8; bases outside the gene matches: 5. The CDR3 covers 13 residues. CDR3 in amino acids: CASSFRQGKGYTF. The CDR3 nucleotides are TGTGCCAGCAGTTTCAGACAGGGGAAGGGCTACACCTTC.

The rearrangement uses TRBV29-1 and TRBJ2-3; D perhaps matches TRBD2 (6 bases). The germline CDR1 and CDR2 sequences are SQVTM and ANQGSEA. Trimming cost V 7 bases and J 4 bases, with 15 bases left between them. The CDR3 spans 13 residues. In DNA, the CDR3 is TGCAGCGCCCAGTCATCGGGAGCAGATACGCAGTATTTT. The encoded protein is CSAQSSGADTQYF.

The J gene is TRBJ2-4, the V gene TRBV15; D unclear. Germline CDR1 LNHNV, CDR2 YYDKDF (reference sequence). The CDR3 consists of 14 residues. V gave up 1 base and J gave up 6 bases, with 10 bases separating them. CDR3 loop: CATSRAQPGNIQYF. CDR3 coding DNA: TGTGCCACCAGCAGAGCACAACCTGGAAACATTCAGTACTTC.

This clonotype was found a few times. The CDR3 region has the DNA TGTGCCAGCAGCATCCTTCCCGGGACAGGAGACTACAATGAGCAGTTCTTC. Residues: CASSILPGTGDYNEQFF. The rearrangement links TRBV7-7 to TRBJ2-1; 8 nucleotides align to TRBD1. V gave up 5 bases and J gave up 3 bases; unmatched junction bases: 12. The V gene's germline CDR1 is SSHAT and CDR2 FNYEAQ (reference sequence). The CDR3 sequence is 17 residues long.

The sample holds many counts of this clonotype. CDR3 nucleotides: TGTGCCAGCACATCCCTCGGCAGCTCCTACGAGCAGTACTTC. The encoded protein is CASTSLGSSYEQYF. This chain connects TRBV27 to TRBJ2-7, with no clear D. The CDR3 has 14 residues. V lost 7 bases and J lost 0, with 13 bases in between. Per germline, CDR1 MNHEY and CDR2 SMNVEV (reference sequence).

To note about this clonotype: The final CDR3 position lacks the conserved phenylalanine or tryptophan, pointing to a likely read error. This chain connects TRBV7-2 to TRBJ2-7; 9 bases are shared with TRBD1. The germline gives CDR1 SGHTA, CDR2 FQGNSA. This CDR3 is 15 amino acids long. J lost 7 bases, V lost 5 bases, and 12 bases had no gene match. The CDR3 spells CASSPQGAKSLEQYL. CDR3 nucleotides: TGTGCCAGCAGCCCACAGGGGGCAAAAAGTCTGGAGCAGTACCTC.

Many counts were recorded for this clonotype. This chain connects TRBV7-9 to TRBJ2-3, with D possibly matching TRBD2 (5 bases). The CDR3 has 14 residues. The V end lost 1 base, the J end lost 0 bases, and 5 bases lay between the germline ends. The germline gives CDR1 SEHNR, CDR2 FQNEAQ (reference sequence). Here the CDR3 DNA reads TGTGCCAGCAGCTTAGGGACTAGCACAGATACGCAGTATTTT. Translation: CASSLGTSTDTQYF.